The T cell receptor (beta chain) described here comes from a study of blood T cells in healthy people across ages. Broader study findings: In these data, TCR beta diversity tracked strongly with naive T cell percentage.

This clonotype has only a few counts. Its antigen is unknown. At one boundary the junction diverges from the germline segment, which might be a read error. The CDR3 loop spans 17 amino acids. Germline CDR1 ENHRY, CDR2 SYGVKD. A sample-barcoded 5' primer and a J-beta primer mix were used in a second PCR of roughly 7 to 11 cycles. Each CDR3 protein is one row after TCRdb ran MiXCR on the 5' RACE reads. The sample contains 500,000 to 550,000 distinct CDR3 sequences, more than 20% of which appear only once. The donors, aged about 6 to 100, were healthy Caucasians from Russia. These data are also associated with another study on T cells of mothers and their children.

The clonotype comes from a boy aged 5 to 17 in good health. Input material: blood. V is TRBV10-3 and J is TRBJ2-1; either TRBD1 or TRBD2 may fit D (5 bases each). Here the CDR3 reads CAISESTQGETYNEQFF. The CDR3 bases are TGCGCCATCAGTGAGTCGACGCAGGGAGAGACCTACAATGAGCAGTTCTTC.